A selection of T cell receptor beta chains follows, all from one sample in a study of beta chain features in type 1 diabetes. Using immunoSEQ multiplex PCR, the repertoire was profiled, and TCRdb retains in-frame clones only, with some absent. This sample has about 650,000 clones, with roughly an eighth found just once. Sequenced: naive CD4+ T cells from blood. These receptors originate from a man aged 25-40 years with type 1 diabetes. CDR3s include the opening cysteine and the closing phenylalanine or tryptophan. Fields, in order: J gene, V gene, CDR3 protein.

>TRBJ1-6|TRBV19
CASRRVRASPLHF
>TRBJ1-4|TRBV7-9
CATPGPSNEKLFF
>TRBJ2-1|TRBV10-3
CATASGGTYNEQFF
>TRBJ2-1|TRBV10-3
CAISGGAGGPHEQFF
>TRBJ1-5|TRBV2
CASSTGNSNQPQHF
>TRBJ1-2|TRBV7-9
CASSGSAAGYTF
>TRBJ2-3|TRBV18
CASSPPTGRTDTQYF
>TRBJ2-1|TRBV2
CASSSQAGRYNEQFF
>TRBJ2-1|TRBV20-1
CSVFQDNEQFF
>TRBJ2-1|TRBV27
CASSFDGGDLYNEQFF
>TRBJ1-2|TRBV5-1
CASSNYRSNYGYTF
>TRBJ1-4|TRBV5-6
CASSLRRGWEKLFF
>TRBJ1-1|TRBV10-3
CAISEFRDTEAFF